The rows below give T cell receptor beta chains drawn from one sample of a study of response to subunit inactivated influenza vaccine. TCRdb itself ran the RT-PCR reads through MiXCR, one entry per CDR3 protein. This sample has roughly 570,000 distinct CDR3 sequences; 14% occur once, and the top ten carry approximately 10%. The sequencing here drew on PBMCs from blood, taken roughly 12 days after vaccination. Receptors were obtained from a man in his forties or fifties who received an inactivated influenza vaccine. CDR3s include the opening cysteine and the closing phenylalanine or tryptophan. D genes are given only for firm matches. For some rows the clone size is stated as once, few or many, or as a class when expanded; others skip it.

CDR3aa: CASSPAGRGNEQFF; CDR3nt: TGTGCCAGCAGCCCCGCGGGCAGGGGCAATGAGCAGTTCTTC; j_gene: TRBJ2-1; d_gene: -; abundance: few; v_gene: TRBV7-9
CDR3aa: CASSLTGQGEQFF; CDR3nt: TGTGCCAGCAGTTTGACAGGGCAGGGTGAGCAGTTCTTC; j_gene: TRBJ2-1; d_gene: TRBD1; abundance: many; v_gene: TRBV12-3/TRBV12-4
CDR3aa: CATETGSYNEQFF; CDR3nt: TGTGCCACAGAGACTGGCTCCTACAATGAGCAGTTCTTC; j_gene: TRBJ2-1; d_gene: -; abundance: -; v_gene: TRBV10-3
CDR3aa: CASSVDRGGEKLFF; CDR3nt: TGCGCCAGCAGCGTGGACAGGGGTGGGGAAAAACTGTTTTTT; j_gene: TRBJ1-4; d_gene: TRBD1; abundance: -; v_gene: TRBV5-1
CDR3aa: CSLIVGTGTYTQYF; CDR3nt: TGCAGCTTAATTGTCGGGACAGGTACATATACGCAGTATTTT; j_gene: TRBJ2-3; d_gene: TRBD1; abundance: -; v_gene: TRBV29-1
CDR3aa: CATSREVLTNYGYTF; CDR3nt: TGTGCCACCAGCAGAGAAGTTCTGACTAACTATGGCTACACCTTC; j_gene: TRBJ1-2; d_gene: -; abundance: -; v_gene: TRBV15
CDR3aa: CASSVYPLGETQYF; CDR3nt: TGTGCCAGCAGCGTATATCCTCTCGGAGAGACCCAGTACTTC; j_gene: TRBJ2-5; d_gene: -; abundance: few; v_gene: TRBV9
CDR3aa: CASSLELARTGELFF; CDR3nt: TGTGCCAGCAGCTTGGAACTAGCGAGGACCGGGGAGCTGTTTTTT; j_gene: TRBJ2-2; d_gene: TRBD2; abundance: -; v_gene: TRBV5-5
CDR3aa: CASSPYGQGHQPQHF; CDR3nt: TGTGCCAGCAGCCCCTACGGCCAGGGTCACCAGCCCCAGCATTTT; j_gene: TRBJ1-5; d_gene: -; abundance: -; v_gene: TRBV7-8
CDR3aa: CASSVEGVSGRGEQFF; CDR3nt: TGTGCCAGCAGCGTAGAAGGTGTTAGCGGGAGGGGTGAGCAGTTCTTC; j_gene: TRBJ2-1; d_gene: TRBD2; abundance: -; v_gene: TRBV9
CDR3aa: CASSQELAGYTGELFF; CDR3nt: TGCGCCAGCAGCCAAGAACTAGCGGGATACACCGGGGAGCTGTTTTTT; j_gene: TRBJ2-2; d_gene: TRBD2; abundance: -; v_gene: TRBV4-3
CDR3aa: CASSRTGTGVETQYF; CDR3nt: TGTGCCAGCAGCAGAACCGGGACAGGGGTGGAGACCCAGTACTTC; j_gene: TRBJ2-5; d_gene: TRBD1; abundance: once; v_gene: TRBV5-6
CDR3aa: CSAEDLLGVGTDTQYF; CDR3nt: TGCAGTGCTGAGGATCTCCTTGGAGTGGGCACAGATACGCAGTATTTT; j_gene: TRBJ2-3; d_gene: -; abundance: -; v_gene: TRBV20-1
CDR3aa: CASSLVPGVRSGTYEQYF; CDR3nt: TGTGCCAGCAGCTTAGTCCCGGGTGTCAGATCCGGCACCTACGAGCAGTACTTC; j_gene: TRBJ2-7; d_gene: -; abundance: -; v_gene: TRBV11-2
CDR3aa: CASSLDSGRAVAKNIQYF; CDR3nt: TGCGCCAGCAGCTTGGATAGCGGGAGGGCCGTAGCCAAAAACATTCAGTACTTC; j_gene: TRBJ2-4; d_gene: TRBD2; abundance: -; v_gene: TRBV5-1
CDR3aa: CASSRPDRGYEQYF; CDR3nt: TGTGCCAGCAGTCGGCCGGACAGGGGTTACGAGCAGTACTTC; j_gene: TRBJ2-7; d_gene: TRBD1; abundance: few; v_gene: TRBV6-1
CDR3aa: CAWSHGTGGYEQYF; CDR3nt: TGTGCCTGGAGCCACGGGACAGGGGGCTACGAGCAGTACTTC; j_gene: TRBJ2-7; d_gene: TRBD1; abundance: few; v_gene: TRBV30
CDR3aa: CASRYRGEEGETQYF; CDR3nt: TGTGCCAGCAGATACAGAGGGGAGGAAGGGGAGACCCAGTACTTC; j_gene: TRBJ2-5; d_gene: -; abundance: few; v_gene: TRBV7-2
CDR3aa: CASSSPEQYF; CDR3nt: TGTGCCAGCAGCTCTCCCGAGCAGTACTTC; j_gene: TRBJ2-7; d_gene: -; abundance: many; v_gene: TRBV7-2